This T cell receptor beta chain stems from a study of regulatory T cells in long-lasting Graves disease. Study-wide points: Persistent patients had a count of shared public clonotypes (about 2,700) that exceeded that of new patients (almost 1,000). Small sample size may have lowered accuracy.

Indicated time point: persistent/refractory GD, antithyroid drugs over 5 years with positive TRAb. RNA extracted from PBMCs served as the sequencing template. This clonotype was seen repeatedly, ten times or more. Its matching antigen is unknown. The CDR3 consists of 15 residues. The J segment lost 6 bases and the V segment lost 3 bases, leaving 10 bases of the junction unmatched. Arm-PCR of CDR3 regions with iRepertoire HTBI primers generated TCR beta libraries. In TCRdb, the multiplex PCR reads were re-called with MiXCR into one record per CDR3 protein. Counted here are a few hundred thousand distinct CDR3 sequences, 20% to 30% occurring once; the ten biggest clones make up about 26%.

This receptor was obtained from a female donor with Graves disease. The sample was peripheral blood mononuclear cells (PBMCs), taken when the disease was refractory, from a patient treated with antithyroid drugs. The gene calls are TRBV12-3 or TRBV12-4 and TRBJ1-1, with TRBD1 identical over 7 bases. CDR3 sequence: CASSFPRTGVPEAFF. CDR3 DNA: TGTGCCAGCAGTTTTCCAAGGACAGGTGTACCTGAAGCTTTCTTT.